Listed here are 27 T cell receptor beta chains from one sample, sequenced in a study of PD-1 blockade in classical Hodgkin lymphoma. Specified time point: cycle 4 day 1 (C4D1), after five to seven weeks of nivolumab. Patients all relapsed after autologous stem cell transplantation, and there was variation in brentuximab vedotin exposure. By magnetic negative selection, CD4+ T cells were purified from thawed PBMCs. The repertoire was sequenced with immunoSEQ multiplex PCR; TCRdb's copy has only in-frame clones and lacks some. Of about 21,000 clones in the sample, under 75% are singletons; the top ten hold 0.95% to 1.5%. Sequenced material: CD4+ T cells from blood, taken before the fourth cycle of nivolumab. The receptors stem from a human donor with classical Hodgkin lymphoma.

The chain uses TRBV15 and TRBJ1-1, with 10 bases that match TRBD1. The CDR3 length is 15 residues. Germline lookup yields CDR1 LNHNV and CDR2 YYDKDF (reference sequence). V was clipped by 2 bases and J by 1 base; unmatched bases: 1. The CDR3 protein is CATSRRTGGNTEAFF. CDR3 DNA sequence: TGTGCCACCAGCAGAAGGACAGGGGGGAACACTGAAGCTTTCTTT.

The genes are TRBV4-3 and TRBJ1-2; TRBD1 is a possible D gene (6 bases). Trimming stripped 1 base from V and 3 bases from J, with 12 bases between. This CDR3 is 15 amino acids long. CDR1 and CDR2 from the germline V gene are LGHNA and YSLEER. CDR3 sequence: CASSQALQGDYGYTF. Written as DNA, the CDR3 is TGCGCCAGCAGCCAAGCCTTACAGGGAGACTATGGCTACACCTTC.

This clone was seen only once. The rearrangement links TRBV19 to TRBJ2-2; D is possibly TRBD1 or TRBD2 (5 bases each). This CDR3 region has 15 residues. V lost 6 bases to trimming and J lost 1 base, with 12 bases between them. Germline V gene lookup returns CDR1 LNHDA and CDR2 SQIVND (reference sequence). The CDR3 reads CASSTGTRNTGELFF. Written as DNA, the CDR3 is TGTGCCAGTAGCACCGGGACGAGGAACACCGGGGAGCTGTTTTTT.

V gene TRBV7-8 combines with J gene TRBJ2-7, with D possibly TRBD1 on 5 matching bases. Trimming took off 1 base at V and 2 bases at J, with 12 bases between the two ends. CDR3 length: 15 amino acids. Germline V gene data show CDR1 as SGHVS and CDR2 as FQNEAQ. The CDR3 bases are TGTGCCAGCAGCTTAGAAGGGGCGCTAGCCTACGAGCAGTACTTC. Encoded protein: CASSLEGALAYEQYF.

The CDR3: CASSLWKQETQYF. The CDR3 DNA reads TGTGCCAGCAGTTTATGGAAACAAGAGACCCAGTACTTC. This chain links TRBV27 with TRBJ2-5; D is uncertain. V lost 1 base, J lost 2 bases, and 5 bases lay in between. The germline V gene encodes CDR1 MNHEY and CDR2 SMNVEV (reference sequence). The CDR3 consists of 13 residues.

This clone was seen only a few times. The gene calls are TRBV4-2 and TRBJ2-5; the D gene could be TRBD1 or TRBD2 (6 bases each). Trimming shortened V by 0 bases and J by 5 bases, and 13 bases separated the two germline ends. The CDR3 runs to 15 residues. Germline V gives CDR1 LGHNA, CDR2 YNFKEQ. The CDR3 protein is CASSQERGVGETQYF. In nucleotides, the CDR3 is TGTGCCAGCAGCCAAGAGAGGGGGGTAGGTGAGACCCAGTACTTC.

The V call is TRBV5-8, the J call TRBJ2-3; weak D call: TRBD2 (5 bases). The V gene's germline CDR1 is SGHTS and CDR2 YDEGEE. V lost 1 base to trimming and J lost 0 bases, with 6 bases between them. The CDR3 spans 14 residues. The CDR3, as DNA: TGTGCCAGCAGCTTGTGGAGGAGCACAGATACGCAGTATTTT. Its translation is CASSLWRSTDTQYF.

The chain is built from TRBV11-2 and TRBJ2-7; no reliable D call. Germline assignment: CDR1 SGHAT and CDR2 FQNNGV. The V end lost 1 base, the J end lost 0 bases, and 7 bases lay between the germline ends. The CDR3 has 14 amino acids. In DNA form, the CDR3 reads TGTGCCAGCAGCTTAGCAGGCAGCTCCTACGAGCAGTACTTC. This translates into CASSLAGSSYEQYF.

The rearrangement links TRBV7-2 to TRBJ2-1; the D gene is possibly TRBD2 (7 bases). Per the germline V gene, CDR1 is SGHTA and CDR2 is FQGNSA. This CDR3 contains 17 residues. Trimming removed 1 base at V and 5 bases at J, with 18 bases between. CDR3 in amino acids: CASSLGGAGAKNNEQFF. CDR3 DNA: TGTGCCAGCAGCTTAGGAGGTGCGGGGGCCAAAAACAATGAGCAGTTCTTC.

The genes are TRBV30 and TRBJ2-7; a weak D match, TRBD2 (5 bases). Trimming left V 3 bases short and J 3 bases short, with 12 bases between. Per the germline V gene, CDR1 is GTSNPN and CDR2 is SVGIG (reference sequence). The CDR3 totals 13 residues. The CDR3 loop reads CAWRANGDYEQYF. As DNA, the CDR3 is TGTGCCTGGAGGGCAAACGGGGACTACGAGCAGTACTTC.

The chain uses TRBV6-6 and TRBJ2-7; no reliable D call. Germline V gene data show CDR1 as MNHNY and CDR2 as SVGAGI (reference sequence). The V gene lost 6 bases and the J gene lost 2 bases, with 17 bases spanning the gap. The CDR3 contains 15 residues. CDR3: CASSPPTGLTYEQYF. For the CDR3, the DNA is TGTGCCAGCAGCCCCCCCACTGGCCTAACCTACGAGCAGTACTTC.

The chain recombines TRBV5-4 with TRBJ2-3, with 10 bases aligning to TRBD2. With V trimmed by 4 bases and J by 6 bases, 11 bases remained unmatched. Germline CDR1 reads SGHNT; CDR2 reads YYREEE (reference sequence). The CDR3 is 16 amino acids. CDR3 in DNA: TGTGCCAGCAGCGTCGTGAGCGGGGGGGTTGGGGATACGCAGTATTTT. Amino acid sequence: CASSVVSGGVGDTQYF.

The chain couples TRBV5-6 to TRBJ2-2, with D hard to call. In germline, CDR1 is SGHDT, CDR2 YYEEEE. CDR3 length: 11 residues. Trimming took off 3 bases at V and 9 bases at J, with 6 bases between the two ends. CDR3 amino acids: CASSSVRELFF. The CDR3 bases are TGTGCCAGCAGCTCCGTGCGGGAGCTGTTTTTT.

This clone was found once. V usage is TRBV7-2 and J usage is TRBJ2-7; D is possibly TRBD1 (5 bases). This CDR3 is built from 16 residues. V was trimmed by 1 base and J by 0 bases, leaving 13 bases between them. Germline V gene sequence: CDR1 SGHTA, CDR2 FQGNSA. As DNA, the CDR3 is TGTGCCAGCAGCTTAGGGGGCAGCCCCTACTCCTACGAGCAGTACTTC. Amino acids: CASSLGGSPYSYEQYF.

This sequence joins TRBV7-8 and TRBJ1-3; tentative D call: TRBD1 (6 bases). The CDR3 contains 17 residues. V was shortened by 4 bases and J by 0 bases, with 16 bases between the two germline ends. Germline lookup yields CDR1 SGHVS and CDR2 FQNEAQ. CDR3 sequence: CASSSRGGRGSGNTIYF. The CDR3 region has the DNA TGTGCCAGCAGCTCCCGGGGGGGCCGCGGCTCTGGAAACACCATATATTTT.

This chain uses TRBV7-8 with TRBJ1-2; 7 bases map to TRBD1. J was trimmed by 8 bases and V by 4 bases; bases with no gene match: 13. Per the germline V gene, CDR1 is SGHVS and CDR2 is FQNEAQ. CDR3 size: 15 residues. The CDR3 spells CASSSRTGTASGYTF. DNA of the CDR3: TGTGCCAGCAGCTCCAGAACCGGGACAGCAAGCGGCTACACCTTC.

V is TRBV10-3 and J is TRBJ1-3; D gene ambiguous. V lost 7 bases and J lost 0, with 4 bases in between. The germline V gene encodes CDR1 ENHRY and CDR2 SYGVKD. This CDR3 is 12 amino acids long. Here the CDR3 DNA reads TGTGCCATCATGGGCTCTGGAAACACCATATATTTT. Its protein product is CAIMGSGNTIYF.

The chain is built from TRBV6-6 and TRBJ2-7; D unclear. V was pared by 5 bases and J by 2 bases, with 10 bases between. There are 13 residues in the CDR3. Germline CDR1 is MNHNY and CDR2 is SVGAGI (reference sequence). The CDR3 region has the DNA TGTGCCAGCAGTCCAATAGGTACCTACGAGCAGTACTTC. It specifies CASSPIGTYEQYF.

This chain uses TRBV13 with TRBJ2-3; D may be TRBD2 (6 bases). V was trimmed by 5 bases and J by 4 bases, leaving 16 bases between them. Germline CDR1 and CDR2: PRHDT and FYEKMQ (reference sequence). This CDR3 is 15 amino acids long. CDR3 in DNA: TGTGCCAGCAGCCTGCGGGGCGCACCGTCAGATACGCAGTATTTT. Its translation: CASSLRGAPSDTQYF.

The rearrangement uses TRBV7-8 and TRBJ2-7; 7 positions agree with TRBD2. The CDR3 has 15 amino acids. J lost 3 bases, V lost 1 base, and 6 bases had no gene match. In germline, CDR1 is SGHVS, CDR2 FQNEAQ. The CDR3, as DNA: TGTGCCAGCAGCTTAGGGGCTAGCGGACACTACGAGCAGTACTTC. Protein: CASSLGASGHYEQYF. Full variable domain (missing parts from reference TRBV7-8 and TRBJ2-7): GAGVSQSPRYKVAKRGQDVALRCDPISGHVSLFWYQQALGQGPEFLTYFQNEAQLDKSGLPSDRFFAERPEGSVSTLKIQRTQQEDSAVYLCASSLGASGHYEQYFGPGTRLTVT.

The rearrangement uses TRBV6-6 and TRBJ1-1, with D uncertain. The CDR3 covers 11 residues. V was cut by 1 base and J by 6 bases, with 3 bases left in between. Per the germline V gene, CDR1 is MNHNY and CDR2 is SVGAGI (reference sequence). DNA of the CDR3: TGTGCCAGCAGTTACTGGTCTGAAGCTTTCTTT. This translates into CASSYWSEAFF.

This clone is labeled as medium-sized. CDR3 region: CASSLGESGYEQYF. Here the CDR3 DNA reads TGTGCCAGCAGTTTAGGGGAATCGGGGTACGAGCAGTACTTC. The rearrangement uses TRBV28 and TRBJ2-7, with TRBD2 as a possible D gene (5 bases). CDR1 is MDHEN, CDR2 SYDVKM, per germline. V lost 2 bases to trimming and J lost 4 bases, with 12 bases between them. CDR3 length: 14 residues.

The genes are TRBV10-3 and TRBJ1-1; no definite D call. The CDR3 totals 11 residues. V was cut by 6 bases and J by 4 bases, with 6 bases left in between. Germline V gene sequence: CDR1 ENHRY, CDR2 SYGVKD. CDR3 region: CAIRETTEAFF. CDR3 nucleotides: TGTGCCATCAGAGAGACCACTGAAGCTTTCTTT.

This chain uses TRBV6-5 with TRBJ2-7, with 8 bases fitting TRBD1. J lost 0 bases, V lost 4 bases, and 8 bases had no gene match. CDR3 length equals 16 residues. Per germline, CDR1 MNHEY and CDR2 SVGAGI. The CDR3 sequence: CASSSWTGTFSYEQYF. In DNA, the CDR3 is TGTGCCAGCAGTTCTTGGACAGGGACCTTCTCCTACGAGCAGTACTTC.

The chain employs TRBV29-1 and TRBJ2-5, with 7 bases matching TRBD1. Near its end, the DNA agrees better with TRBJ2-7, so the J call may be wrong. The CDR3 runs 12 residues. CDR1 is SQVTM, CDR2 ANQGSEA, per germline. CDR3 DNA sequence: TGCAGCGGATCCAGGGGGAACTACGAGCAGTACTTC. Translation gives CSGSRGNYEQYF.

The V gene is TRBV5-1, the J gene TRBJ2-3; D may be TRBD2 (6 bases). Germline assignment: CDR1 SGHRS and CDR2 YFSETQ. The CDR3 is made up of 15 amino acids. V was trimmed by 2 bases and J by 1 base, leaving 11 bases between them. The CDR3 DNA is TGCGCCAGCAGCTTACTTCCGGGGGGCACAGATACGCAGTATTTT. Its translation: CASSLLPGGTDTQYF.

V is TRBV19 and J is TRBJ2-1; TRBD2 agrees at 12 bases. The germline CDR1 and CDR2 sequences are LNHDA and SQIVND (reference sequence). The CDR3 is 15 residues long. The J segment lost 10 bases and the V segment lost 6 bases, leaving 10 bases of the junction unmatched. DNA of the CDR3: TGTGCCAGTAGGCCAGCCCTCGGACTAGCGGGGGAGCAGTTCTTC. Protein sequence: CASRPALGLAGEQFF.